This entry lists 15 T cell receptor beta chains sequenced from one sample in a study of spatial heterogeneity in lung cancer (dated by TCRdb to the late 2010s). The sample's time point label, decoded: blood at routine non-recurrence follow-up after resection. Libraries were made using 5' RACE. The run used a NextSeq 500. Using fastp at Q25 and MiXCR, TCRdb reprocessed the public reads and kept productive beta chains. Entries that share a CDR3 protein sequence are merged under the most common genes and DNA. This sample has 20,000 to 30,000 distinct CDR3 sequences in its table, and 9.7% of those were observed once. The ten largest make up roughly a fifth of the sample. The material sequenced was PBMCs, taken at follow-up. These receptors all stem from a male donor with early-stage non-small cell lung cancer.

The chain employs TRBV7-9 and TRBJ1-6; D call uncertain. V lost 8 bases, J lost 6 bases, and 8 bases lay in between. The germline CDR1 and CDR2 sequences are SEHNR and FQNEAQ (reference sequence). This CDR3 spans 12 amino acids. The CDR3 nucleotides are TGTGCCAGCGGACGCCCTAATTCACCCCTCCACTTT. This sequence encodes CASGRPNSPLHF.

The rearrangement links TRBV3-1 to TRBJ1-2, with D hard to call. This CDR3 has 11 residues. Per the germline V gene, CDR1 is LGHDT and CDR2 is YNNKEL (reference sequence). Between the trimmed V and J ends, which lost 1 base and 8 bases, there was a span of 5 bases. The CDR3 protein is CASSQVSGYTF. CDR3 bases: TGTGCCAGCAGCCAAGTTTCGGGCTACACCTTC.

This clonotype was counted only a few times. The chain recombines TRBV7-2 with TRBJ2-3; 7 nucleotides match TRBD2. There are 17 residues in the CDR3. Per the germline V gene, CDR1 is SGHTA and CDR2 is FQGNSA. V shed 4 bases and J 0 bases; nucleotides not matched to a gene: 10. In nucleotides, the CDR3 is TGTGCCAGCAGCTCCCCCCGGCGCGGGGGTAGCACAGATACGCAGTATTTT. Residues: CASSSPRRGGSTDTQYF. Full variable domain (missing parts from reference TRBV7-2 and TRBJ2-3): GAGVSQSPSNKVTEKGKDVELRCDPISGHTALYWYRQSLGQGLEFLIYFQGNSAPDKSGLPSDRFSAERTGGSVSTLTIQRTQQEDSAVYLCASSSPRRGGSTDTQYFGPGTRLTVL.

V and J are TRBV5-6 and TRBJ2-7; no clear D gene. Deletions cut 4 bases from V and 6 bases from J, with 14 bases between. The CDR3 totals 13 residues. Per germline, CDR1 SGHDT and CDR2 YYEEEE. CDR3 protein: CASSRRQHGEQYF. The CDR3 region has the DNA TGTGCCAGCAGCCGGCGGCAGCACGGCGAGCAGTACTTC.

This clonotype was observed at least ten times. This chain links TRBV6-5 with TRBJ2-3; 10 bases line up with TRBD2. Germline V lookup: CDR1 MNHEY, CDR2 SVGAGI. The CDR3 is 17 residues long. Trimming cost V 0 bases and J 3 bases; bases outside gene matches: 6. The CDR3 nucleotides are TGTGCCAGCAGTTACTCTTCTCCTAGCGGGGGAACAGATACGCAGTATTTT. This encodes CASSYSSPSGGTDTQYF.

This clonotype was found a few times. The rearrangement links TRBV29-1 to TRBJ1-2, with D uncertain. Germline V lookup: CDR1 SQVTM, CDR2 ANQGSEA. The V end lost 4 bases, the J end lost 3 bases, and 9 bases lay between the germline ends. This CDR3 spans 12 amino acids. The CDR3 here is CSVVSGDYGYTF. CDR3 coding DNA: TGCAGCGTTGTTTCCGGGGACTATGGCTACACCTTC.

This clonotype appeared many times. V and J are TRBV7-9 and TRBJ1-6; D is uncertain. V was trimmed by 5 bases and J by 7 bases, leaving 21 bases between them. CDR3 length: 17 amino acids. The germline CDR1 and CDR2 sequences are SEHNR and FQNEAQ (reference sequence). CDR3 DNA sequence: TGTGCCAGCAGCCCTCCGGGCGCACCCCTAGGGAATTCACCCCTCCACTTT. Its translation is CASSPPGAPLGNSPLHF.

Regarding this clonotype: A read error is possible here, since a much larger clone lies one base away. The chain employs TRBV29-1 and TRBJ1-1; a possible D gene is TRBD1 (6 bases). This CDR3 is built from 12 residues. In germline, CDR1 is SQVTM, CDR2 ANQGSEA. The CDR3 loop is CGVVGGNTEAFF. CDR3 coding DNA: TGCGGCGTTGTAGGGGGAAACACTGAAGCTTTCTTT.

The chain couples TRBV10-3 to TRBJ2-7, with 7 bases aligning to TRBD1. Trimming took 3 bases from V and 6 from J; bases not matched to a gene: 11. The CDR3 runs 15 residues. In germline, CDR1 is ENHRY, CDR2 SYGVKD. The CDR3 DNA sequence: TGTGCCATCAGTGAACCGGGACAGTTGGCGGGCGAGCAGTACTTC. Amino acids: CAISEPGQLAGEQYF.

Relative to its sample, this clonotype is medium-sized. The chain recombines TRBV10-3 with TRBJ2-3, with TRBD1 matching over 10 bases. This CDR3 region has 16 residues. V lost 5 bases and J lost 1; bases outside the gene matches: 6. Germline V lookup: CDR1 ENHRY, CDR2 SYGVKD. In nucleotides, the CDR3 is TGTGCCATCAGTCGAAGACAGGGGGCTGGCACAGATACGCAGTATTTT. This codes for CAISRRQGAGTDTQYF.

The chain joins TRBV11-2 to TRBJ2-2; D tentatively fits TRBD1 or TRBD2 (5 bases each). Trimming left V 2 bases short and J 7 bases short, with 14 bases between. Germline V gene sequence: CDR1 SGHAT, CDR2 FQNNGV. The CDR3 has 15 residues. The CDR3 loop is CASSLRDALVGELFF. In DNA, the CDR3 is TGTGCCAGCAGCTTAAGGGACGCTTTGGTCGGGGAGCTGTTTTTT.

This clonotype was found many times. This chain uses TRBV6-5 with TRBJ2-7, with 9 bases lining up with TRBD1. Germline V lookup: CDR1 MNHEY, CDR2 SVGAGI. This CDR3 has 14 residues. J gave up 2 bases and V 6 bases, and 5 bases lay outside the gene matches. The CDR3 nucleotides are TGTGCCAGCAGGGGGACAGGGTTAGCCTACGAGCAGTACTTC. Translating it yields CASRGTGLAYEQYF.

The chain links TRBV11-2 to TRBJ2-3, with D maybe TRBD1 (6 bases). Trimming shortened V by 0 bases and J by 4 bases, and 14 bases separated the two germline ends. The germline V gene has CDR1 SGHAT and CDR2 FQNNGV. This CDR3 has 16 amino acids. For the CDR3, the DNA is TGTGCCAGCAGCTTAGATGGGGGCGCATCGGCAGATACGCAGTATTTT. Translated, it gives CASSLDGGASADTQYF.

This chain connects TRBV10-3 to TRBJ1-2; possibly TRBD1 for D (5 bases). The V end was cut by 6 bases, the J end by 0 bases, with 8 bases between. The CDR3 length is 13 residues. Germline loops: CDR1 ENHRY, CDR2 SYGVKD. CDR3 DNA: TGTGCCATCAGCAGGGACGCTAACTATGGCTACACCTTC. Translated: CAISRDANYGYTF.

This clonotype appeared many times. This chain links TRBV7-2 with TRBJ2-1; a weak D match, TRBD1 (6 bases). Germline values: CDR1 SGHTA, CDR2 FQGNSA. The CDR3 totals 14 residues. V shed 4 bases and J shed 2 bases, with 9 bases lying between them. The CDR3 reads CASSSGQTYNEQFF. The DNA of the CDR3 is TGTGCCAGCAGCTCGGGACAAACCTACAATGAGCAGTTCTTC.